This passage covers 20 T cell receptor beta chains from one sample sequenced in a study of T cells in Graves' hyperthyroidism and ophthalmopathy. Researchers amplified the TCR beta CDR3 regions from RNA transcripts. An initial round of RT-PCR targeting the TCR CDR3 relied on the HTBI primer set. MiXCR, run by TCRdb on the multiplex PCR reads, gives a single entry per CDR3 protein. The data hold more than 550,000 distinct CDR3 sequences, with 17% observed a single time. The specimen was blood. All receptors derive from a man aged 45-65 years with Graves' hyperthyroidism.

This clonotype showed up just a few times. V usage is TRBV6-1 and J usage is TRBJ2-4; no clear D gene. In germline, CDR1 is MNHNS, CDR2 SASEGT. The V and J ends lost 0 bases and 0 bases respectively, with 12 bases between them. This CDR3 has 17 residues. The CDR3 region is CASSEAIVLIAKNIQYF. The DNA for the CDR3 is TGTGCCAGCAGTGAAGCTATAGTTTTAATAGCCAAAAACATTCAGTACTTC.

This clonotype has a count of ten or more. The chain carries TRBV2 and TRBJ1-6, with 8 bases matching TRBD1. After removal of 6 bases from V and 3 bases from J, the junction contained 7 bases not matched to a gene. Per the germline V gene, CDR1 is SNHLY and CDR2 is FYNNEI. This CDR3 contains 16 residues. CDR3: CASRDRDRNYNSPLHF. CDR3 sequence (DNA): TGTGCCAGCAGAGACCGGGACAGGAACTATAATTCACCCCTCCACTTT.

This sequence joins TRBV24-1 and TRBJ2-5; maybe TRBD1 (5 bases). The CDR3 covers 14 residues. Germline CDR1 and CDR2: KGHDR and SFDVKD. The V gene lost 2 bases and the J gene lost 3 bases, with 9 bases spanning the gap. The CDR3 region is CATSDSSTEETQYF. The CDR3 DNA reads TGTGCCACCAGTGATTCGTCGACAGAAGAGACCCAGTACTTC.

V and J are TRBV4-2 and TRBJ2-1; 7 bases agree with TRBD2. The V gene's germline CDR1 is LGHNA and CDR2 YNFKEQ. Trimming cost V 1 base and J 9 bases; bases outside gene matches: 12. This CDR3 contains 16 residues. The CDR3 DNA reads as TGTGCCAGCAGCCAAGTTATCTGGGGGAGGGGAAGTGAGCAGTTCTTC. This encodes CASSQVIWGRGSEQFF.

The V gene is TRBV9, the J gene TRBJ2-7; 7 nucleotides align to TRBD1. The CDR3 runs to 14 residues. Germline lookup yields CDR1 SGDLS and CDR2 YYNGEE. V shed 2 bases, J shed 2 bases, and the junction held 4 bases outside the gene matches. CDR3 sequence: CASSVGQATYEQYF. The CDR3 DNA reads TGTGCCAGCAGCGTCGGACAGGCCACCTACGAGCAGTACTTC.

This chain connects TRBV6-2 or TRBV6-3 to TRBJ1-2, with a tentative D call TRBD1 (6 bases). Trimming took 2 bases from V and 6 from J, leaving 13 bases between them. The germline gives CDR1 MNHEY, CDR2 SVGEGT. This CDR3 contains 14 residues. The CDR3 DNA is TGTGCCAGCAGTTACGGTGGGACACTAGATGGCTACACCTTC. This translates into CASSYGGTLDGYTF.

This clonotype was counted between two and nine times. The CDR3 protein is CSVTSGANSNTIYF. The DNA of the CDR3 is TGCAGCGTTACCTCCGGGGCCAATTCTAACACCATATATTTT. V usage is TRBV29-1 and J usage is TRBJ1-3, with D possibly being TRBD1 (5 bases). The V end lost 5 bases, the J end lost 7 bases, and 18 bases lay between the germline ends. Germline V gene data show CDR1 as SQVTM and CDR2 as ANQGSEA. The CDR3 spans 14 residues.

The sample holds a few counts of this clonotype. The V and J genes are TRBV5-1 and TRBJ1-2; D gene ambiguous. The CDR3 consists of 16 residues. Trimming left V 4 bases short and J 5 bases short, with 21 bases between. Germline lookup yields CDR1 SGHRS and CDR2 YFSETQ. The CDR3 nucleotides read TGCGCCAGCAGCCCAATGAGTATAAACCTTCGTTATGGCTACACCTTC. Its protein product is CASSPMSINLRYGYTF.

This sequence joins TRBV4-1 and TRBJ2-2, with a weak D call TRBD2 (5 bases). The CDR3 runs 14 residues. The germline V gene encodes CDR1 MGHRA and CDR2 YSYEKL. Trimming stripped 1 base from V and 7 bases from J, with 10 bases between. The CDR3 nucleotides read TGCGCCAGCAGCCAAGGGAGGATAGACGGGGAGCTGTTTTTT. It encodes CASSQGRIDGELFF.

The CDR3: CASRNRGSDTQYF. The CDR3 nucleotides are TGTGCCAGCAGGAACAGGGGATCCGATACGCAGTATTTT. This chain uses TRBV27 with TRBJ2-3; 7 bases line up with TRBD1. CDR3 length: 13 amino acids. J was trimmed by 6 bases and V by 6 bases; bases with no gene match: 6. The germline V gene encodes CDR1 MNHEY and CDR2 SMNVEV (reference sequence).

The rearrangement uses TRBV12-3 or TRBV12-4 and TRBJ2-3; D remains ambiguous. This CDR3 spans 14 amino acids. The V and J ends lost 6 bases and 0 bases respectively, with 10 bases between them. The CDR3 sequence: CASSPVQSTDTQYF. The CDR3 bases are TGTGCCAGCAGCCCGGTGCAGAGCACAGATACGCAGTATTTT.

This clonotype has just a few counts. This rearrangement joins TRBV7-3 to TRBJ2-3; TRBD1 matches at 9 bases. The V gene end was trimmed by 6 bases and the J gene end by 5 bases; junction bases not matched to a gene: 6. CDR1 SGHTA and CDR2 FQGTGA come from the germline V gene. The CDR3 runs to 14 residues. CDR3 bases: TGTGCCAGCAGATTACAGGGGGCGGGAGATACGCAGTATTTT. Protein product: CASRLQGAGDTQYF.

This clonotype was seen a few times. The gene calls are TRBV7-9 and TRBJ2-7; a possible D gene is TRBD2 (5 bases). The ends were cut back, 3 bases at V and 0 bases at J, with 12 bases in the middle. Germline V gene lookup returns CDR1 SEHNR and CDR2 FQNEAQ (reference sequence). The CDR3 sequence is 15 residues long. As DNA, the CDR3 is TGTGCCAGCAGCTTCGGGGTTACGAGCTCCTACGAGCAGTACTTC. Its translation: CASSFGVTSSYEQYF. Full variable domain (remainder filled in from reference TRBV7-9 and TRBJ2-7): DTGVSQNPRHKITKRGQNVTFRCDPISEHNRLYWYRQTLGQGPEFLTYFQNEAQLEKSRLLSDRFSAERPKGSFSTLEIQRTEQGDSAMYLCASSFGVTSSYEQYFGPGTRLTVT.

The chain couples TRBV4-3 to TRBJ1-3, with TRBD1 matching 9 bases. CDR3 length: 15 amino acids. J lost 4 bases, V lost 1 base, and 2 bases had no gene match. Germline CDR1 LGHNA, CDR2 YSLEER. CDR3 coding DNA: TGCGCCAGCAGCCAAGGGACAGGGGCCGGAAACACCATATATTTT. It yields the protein CASSQGTGAGNTIYF.

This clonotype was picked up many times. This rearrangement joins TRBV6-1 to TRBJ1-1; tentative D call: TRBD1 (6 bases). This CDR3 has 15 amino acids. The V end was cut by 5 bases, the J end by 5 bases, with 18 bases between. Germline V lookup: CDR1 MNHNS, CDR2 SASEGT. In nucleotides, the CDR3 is TGTGCCAGCAGTCCTCATACAGGGCGAGGGACTGAAGCTTTCTTT. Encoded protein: CASSPHTGRGTEAFF.

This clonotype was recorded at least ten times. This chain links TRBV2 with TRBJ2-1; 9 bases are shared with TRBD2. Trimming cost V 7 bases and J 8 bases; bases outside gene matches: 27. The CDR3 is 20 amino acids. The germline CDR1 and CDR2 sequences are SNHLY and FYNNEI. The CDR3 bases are TGTGCCAGCATTAGGAACACCCGCCGTCTCAGCGGGAGGATAGTAGATGAGCAGTTCTTC. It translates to CASIRNTRRLSGRIVDEQFF.

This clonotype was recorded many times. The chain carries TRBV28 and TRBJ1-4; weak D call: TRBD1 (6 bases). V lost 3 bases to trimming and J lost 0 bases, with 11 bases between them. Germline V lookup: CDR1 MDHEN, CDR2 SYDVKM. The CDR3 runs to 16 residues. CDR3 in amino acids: CASSFLTGPTNEKLFF. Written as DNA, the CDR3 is TGTGCCAGCAGTTTCTTGACAGGACCAACTAATGAAAAACTGTTTTTT.

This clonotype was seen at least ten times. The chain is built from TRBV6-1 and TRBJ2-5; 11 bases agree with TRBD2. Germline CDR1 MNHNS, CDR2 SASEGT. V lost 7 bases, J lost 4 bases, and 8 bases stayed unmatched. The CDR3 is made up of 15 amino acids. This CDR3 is CASTLLAGVGETQYF. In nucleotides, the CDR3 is TGTGCCAGCACCTTACTAGCGGGAGTTGGAGAGACCCAGTACTTC.

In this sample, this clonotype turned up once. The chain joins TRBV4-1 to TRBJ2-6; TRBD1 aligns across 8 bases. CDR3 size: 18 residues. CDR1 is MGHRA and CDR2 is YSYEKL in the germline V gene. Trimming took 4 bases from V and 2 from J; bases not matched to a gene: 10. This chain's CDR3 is CASSLQGALAPGANVLTF. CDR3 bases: TGCGCCAGCAGCCTTCAGGGGGCGCTGGCCCCTGGGGCCAACGTCCTGACTTTC.

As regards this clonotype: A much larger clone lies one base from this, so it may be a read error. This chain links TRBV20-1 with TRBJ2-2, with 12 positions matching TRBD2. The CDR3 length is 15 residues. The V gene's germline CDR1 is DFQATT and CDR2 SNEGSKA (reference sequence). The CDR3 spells CSARTSGANTRELFF. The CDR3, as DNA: TGCAGTGCCCGGACTAGCGGGGCGAACACCAGGGAGCTGTTTTTT.